A selection of T cell receptor beta chains follows, all from one sample in a study of T cell repertoires in cytomegalovirus infection. Via MiXCR, TCRdb re-called the reads, giving one row per CDR3 protein. The table shows fewer than 200,000 distinct CDR3 sequences, with 15% to 20% occurring only once. The source material was PBMCs. These TCRs come from a human donor in good health (CMV status not recorded). Some clones in this sample may be carry-over from other donors' samples. The CDR3 runs from the conserved cysteine through the conserved F or W. The order of the fields is J gene, D gene, clone size, V gene, CDR3 DNA, CDR3 protein. D genes are given only for firm matches. Some rows mark clone size as missing; the rest say once, few, many or name a class of expanded clone.

>TRBJ2-5|TRBD2|many|TRBV7-8
TGTGCCAGCAGCTTAGTCCAGCGGGGGGCGGAAGAGACCCAGTACTTC
CASSLVQRGAEETQYF
>TRBJ2-3|-|many|TRBV7-2
TGTGCCAGCAGCAGACAGGGCGGGAGTGCAGATACGCAGTATTTT
CASSRQGGSADTQYF
>TRBJ1-2|-|once|TRBV7-2
TGTGCCAGCAGCAATTCCCCCGACTACACCTTC
CASSNSPDYTF
>TRBJ1-3|-|-|TRBV4-3
TGCGCCAGCAGCCAAGATATGACGATCTCTGGAAACACCATATATTTT
CASSQDMTISGNTIYF
>TRBJ2-1|TRBD2|few|TRBV14
TGTGCCAGCAGCCCGGGGGGGTCCAACAATGAGCAGTTCTTC
CASSPGGSNNEQFF
>TRBJ2-3|TRBD2|-|TRBV7-9
TGTGCCAGCAGCCCGTCCAAGCGGGGTGGCACAGATACGCAGTATTTT
CASSPSKRGGTDTQYF
>TRBJ1-2|-|few|TRBV9
TGTGCCAGCAGCGTAGATAACAGGCCAACGGGCTACACCTTC
CASSVDNRPTGYTF
>TRBJ1-2|TRBD1|-|TRBV6-5
TGTGCCAGCAGTTCAGGGGGCAGCATCTCCTATGGCTACACCTTC
CASSSGGSISYGYTF
>TRBJ1-6|TRBD1|many|TRBV28
TGTGCCAGCAGAACCTTGGGACAGGGCTATAATTCACCCCTCCACTTT
CASRTLGQGYNSPLHF
>TRBJ1-1|-|many|TRBV7-8
TGTGCCAGCAGCTTATCAGCAGTTCTTAACACTGAAGCTTTCTTT
CASSLSAVLNTEAFF
>TRBJ1-4|-|many|TRBV7-2
TGTGCCAGCAGCTTAGTAGGACAGACTAATGAAAAACTGTTTTTT
CASSLVGQTNEKLFF
>TRBJ2-3|-|few|TRBV6-2/TRBV6-3
TGTGCCAGCAGTTGGTCGGGCGTACCCGGGGATACGCAGTATTTT
CASSWSGVPGDTQYF
>TRBJ2-3|-|few|TRBV11-3
TGTGCCAGCAGCCCCATAACGCAGGAACCAGATACGCAGTATTTT
CASSPITQEPDTQYF
>TRBJ2-5|-|few|TRBV4-2
TGTGCCAGCAGCCAAGGTCAGGACTGGACCCAAGAGACCCAGTACTTC
CASSQGQDWTQETQYF
>TRBJ1-3|-|few|TRBV14
TGTGCCAGCAGCTTTGGGGTAGAGACACCAGGAAACACCATATATTTT
CASSFGVETPGNTIYF
>TRBJ2-7|-|few|TRBV29-1
TGCAGCGTTGAAGATCGACGTGGATCGCGGGAGCAGTACTTC
CSVEDRRGSREQYF
>TRBJ1-4|-|-|TRBV4-1
TGCGCCAGCAGCCAACTGGACAGAATGACTAATGAAAAACTGTTTTTT
CASSQLDRMTNEKLFF
>TRBJ2-7|-|-|TRBV29-1
TGCAGCGTTGTAGACAGTGGCTACGAGCAGTACTTC
CSVVDSGYEQYF
>TRBJ1-1|-|-|TRBV20-1
TGCAGTGGGCACTCTGGGGACACTGAAGCTTTCTTT
CSGHSGDTEAFF
>TRBJ2-5|TRBD2|few|TRBV20-1
TGCAGTGCTAGGGATGACGGGGGGAGGAAGACCCAGTACTTC
CSARDDGGRKTQYF
>TRBJ1-1|-|-|TRBV28
TGTGCCAGCAGTTTAGCGGGGGCTGAAGCTTTCTTT
CASSLAGAEAFF
>TRBJ2-1|-|few|TRBV28
TGTGCCAGCAGCCCCCCGAACCTTCTGGGCCGCAATGAGCAGTTCTTC
CASSPPNLLGRNEQFF
>TRBJ2-1|TRBD2|-|TRBV19
TGTGCCAGTAGTATCCTAGCGGGAGGCCTGAGCTCCTACAATGAGCAGTTCTTC
CASSILAGGLSSYNEQFF
>TRBJ1-2|-|few|TRBV7-3
TGTGCCAGCAGCTTAAGGTTCGTTTACAGCTGCGCTAACTATGGCTACACCTTC
CASSLRFVYSCANYGYTF
>TRBJ1-4|-|few|TRBV5-6
TGTGCCAGCAGCTTGGCTGCGTATTCCCCTGGGAAACTGTTTTTT
CASSLAAYSPGKLFF
>TRBJ2-2|-|-|TRBV2
TGTGCCAGCAGTGAACTCCGGGGGAACACCGGGGAGCTGTTTTTT
CASSELRGNTGELFF
>TRBJ2-1|TRBD1|many|TRBV7-2
TGTGCCAGCAGCTTAGCGGGACAGGTTTATTTTGAGCAGTTCTTC
CASSLAGQVYFEQFF
>TRBJ2-5|-|many|TRBV28
TGTGCCAGCAATTCCCTTCGCGCCGGGGGTCAAGAGACCCAGTACTTC
CASNSLRAGGQETQYF
>TRBJ1-2|TRBD1|many|TRBV7-2
TGTGCCAGCAGCTTAGCGCTCCCAGGGGGCGATGGCTACACCTTC
CASSLALPGGDGYTF
>TRBJ2-7|-|-|TRBV19
TGTGCCAGTAGTATTTCTTACGCGGTCGAGCAGTACTTC
CASSISYAVEQYF
>TRBJ2-1|-|-|TRBV11-3
TGTGCCAGCAGCTTAGCGGATCAGGGGAATGAGCAGTTCTTC
CASSLADQGNEQFF
>TRBJ2-5|-|few|TRBV10-1
TGCGCCAGCAGTGACGGCGGCCAGAGGGAGACCCAGTACTTC
CASSDGGQRETQYF
>TRBJ2-5|TRBD1|many|TRBV5-1
TGCGCCAGCAGCTTACAGGGGGCCGGGTATGAGACCCAGTACTTC
CASSLQGAGYETQYF
>TRBJ1-2|TRBD1|few|TRBV6-6
TGTGCCAGCAGTGGGGGACAGGGGGCTAACTATGGCTACACCTTC
CASSGGQGANYGYTF
>TRBJ1-5|-|-|TRBV12-3/TRBV12-4
TGTGCCAGCCGCCAGGGTTTTAATCAGCCCCAGCATTTT
CASRQGFNQPQHF
>TRBJ2-7|TRBD2|-|TRBV7-2
TGTGCCAGCAGCTTCGGGTCTAGCGGGAGATACGAGCAGTACTTC
CASSFGSSGRYEQYF
>TRBJ2-3|-|many|TRBV7-8
TGTGCCAGCAGCCTGGTCAGAGGGTCCGTCACAGATACGCAGTATTTT
CASSLVRGSVTDTQYF